This entry lists 6 T cell receptor beta chains sequenced from one sample in a study of shared clonotypes between healthy human individuals. TCRdb keeps only in-frame clones here, not all; method: immunoSEQ multiplex PCR. The sample yields 2 million to 3 million clones, approximately 90% seen once. The sequenced material came from naive CD4+ T cells sorted from blood. The sample's subset: CD45RA+ positively selected. The origin of the receptors is a man between 18 and 35 years old in good health.

The V call is TRBV28, the J call TRBJ2-1; D gene ambiguous. CDR3 length: 15 amino acids. The V end was cut by 2 bases, the J end by 1 base, with 9 bases between. Germline assignment: CDR1 MDHEN and CDR2 SYDVKM. CDR3 residues: CASSLGGISYNEQFF. In DNA form, the CDR3 reads TGTGCCAGCAGTTTAGGTGGAATTTCCTACAATGAGCAGTTCTTC.

The V and J genes are TRBV10-3 and TRBJ1-5, with D maybe TRBD1 (5 bases). Looked up from germline, CDR1 is ENHRY and CDR2 is SYGVKD. V shed 0 bases and J shed 9 bases, with 15 bases lying between them. This CDR3 is built from 15 residues. The CDR3 here is CAISESTKGQGPQHF. CDR3 bases: TGTGCCATCAGTGAGTCGACGAAGGGGCAGGGGCCCCAGCATTTT.

Notes on this clone: The likely explanation is a read error, given a far larger clone one base away. Additional DNA sequences in this sample encode the identical CDR3. The rearrangement links TRBV7-2 to TRBJ1-1, with TRBD1 identical over 8 bases. This CDR3 spans 14 amino acids. Unmatched junction bases numbered 4, after V lost 6 bases and J lost 1 base. Germline V gene lookup returns CDR1 SGHTA and CDR2 FQGNSA. As DNA, the CDR3 is TGTGCCAGCAGTTCTGACAGGGGGAACACTGAAGCTTTCTTT. It encodes CASSSDRGNTEAFF.

V is TRBV11-2 and J is TRBJ2-5; 8 nucleotides match TRBD1. J was trimmed by 4 bases and V by 7 bases; bases with no gene match: 14. CDR1 and CDR2 from the germline V gene are SGHAT and FQNNGV. The CDR3 is 16 residues long. CDR3 nucleotides: TGTGCCAGCACCGTCTGGCCAGGGGGCTTGGGAGAGACCCAGTACTTC. Protein sequence: CASTVWPGGLGETQYF.

The rearrangement joins TRBV5-4 to TRBJ2-1; 10 bases agree with TRBD1. CDR3 length: 15 amino acids. The J segment lost 5 bases and the V segment lost 2 bases, leaving 4 bases of the junction unmatched. From germline, CDR1 is SGHNT and CDR2 YYREEE (reference sequence). The CDR3 DNA follows: TGTGCCAGCAGCTTCCAGGACAGGGGGAACAATGAGCAGTTCTTC. Its translation: CASSFQDRGNNEQFF.

The genes are TRBV27 and TRBJ2-3, with no clear D. This CDR3 is built from 14 residues. With 4 bases removed from V and 3 bases from J, the gap between germline ends came to 11 bases. The germline V gene has CDR1 MNHEY and CDR2 SMNVEV (reference sequence). The DNA of the CDR3 is TGTGCCAGCAGTTCCCCACAAGAGACAGATACGCAGTATTTT. This codes for CASSSPQETDTQYF.